The rows below give T cell receptor beta chains drawn from one sample of a study of CD8 T cells in Susac syndrome. TCRdb used MiXCR to reprocess the immunoSEQ multiplex PCR reads, holding one entry per CDR3 protein. In the table there are under 200,000 distinct CDR3 sequences, approximately 94% of which are singletons. Sequenced sample: CD4+ T cells from PBMCs. The receptors derive from a human donor with Susac syndrome. The CDR3 runs from the conserved cysteine through the conserved F or W. Each record gives: J gene, V gene, D gene, clone size, CDR3 DNA, CDR3 protein. A D gene is named only where the DNA matches it firmly. The size of a clone is reported for some rows only, either as once, few or many, or as a class for expanded clones.

TRBJ2-1,TRBV7-2,-,-,TGTGCCAGCAGCGGGAGTCCTTCCTATGAGCAGTTCTTC,CASSGSPSYEQFF
TRBJ2-5,TRBV14,-,-,TGTGCCAGCAGCCAAGATCTTACTAGCTCTGAGACCCAGTACTTC,CASSQDLTSSETQYF
TRBJ2-7,TRBV3-1,TRBD1,-,TGTGCCAGCAGCCAAGTCTTTCCAGGGGGCTCCGAGCAGTACTTC,CASSQVFPGGSEQYF
TRBJ1-1,TRBV15,-,once,TGTGCCACCAGCAGTTCACAAGGCCGGACTTTCTTT,CATSSSQGRTFF
TRBJ2-7,TRBV7-2,TRBD2,-,TGTGCCAGCAGCGCACAAACTAGCGGGGGGGTCTACGAGCAGTACTTC,CASSAQTSGGVYEQYF
TRBJ1-1,TRBV12-3/TRBV12-4,-,-,TGTGCCAGCAGTTTATGGCAGAGCACTGAAGCTTTCTTT,CASSLWQSTEAFF
TRBJ1-2,TRBV14,-,-,TGTGCCAGCAGCCAAGATACGGGGGGCCGTGGCTACACCTTC,CASSQDTGGRGYTF
TRBJ2-2,TRBV3-1,TRBD2,once,TGTGCCAGCAGCCATCCCGGGACTAGGACTACCGGGGAGCTGTTTTTT,CASSHPGTRTTGELFF
TRBJ2-2,TRBV19,-,-,TGTGCCAGTAGTGCCCAGGACTTAGGCGGGGAGCTGTTTTTT,CASSAQDLGGELFF
TRBJ1-1,TRBV20-1,TRBD1,-,TGCAGTGCTAGAGAGGACAGGGGGCCTGTAGTAGCTTTCTTT,CSAREDRGPVVAFF
TRBJ1-1,TRBV20-1,-,-,TGCAGTGCTAGACCCGCCGGTGAAGGGGTTGGGGAAGCTTTCTTT,CSARPAGEGVGEAFF
TRBJ1-5,TRBV30,-,-,TGTGCCTGGGGTAGGGGGGGTCAAGGCAATCAGCCCCAGCATTTT,CAWGRGGQGNQPQHF
TRBJ2-2,TRBV9,TRBD1,-,TGTGCCAGCAGCGTTACGGGACAGCCGACTGGGGAGCTGTTTTTT,CASSVTGQPTGELFF
TRBJ2-3,TRBV18,-,-,TGTGCCAGCTCACCTAGGGTGGAGGGGGCCGATACGCAGTATTTT,CASSPRVEGADTQYF